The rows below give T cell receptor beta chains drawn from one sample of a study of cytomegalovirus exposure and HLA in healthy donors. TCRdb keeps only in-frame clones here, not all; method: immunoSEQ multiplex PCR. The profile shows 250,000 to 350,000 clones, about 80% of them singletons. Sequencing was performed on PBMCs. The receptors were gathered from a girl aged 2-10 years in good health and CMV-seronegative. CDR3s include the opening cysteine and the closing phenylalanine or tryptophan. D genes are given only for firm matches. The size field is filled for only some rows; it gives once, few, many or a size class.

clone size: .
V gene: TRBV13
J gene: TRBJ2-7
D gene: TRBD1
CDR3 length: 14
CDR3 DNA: TGTGCCAGCAGCTCGGGACAGATCTCCTACGAGCAGTACTTC
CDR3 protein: CASSSGQISYEQYF

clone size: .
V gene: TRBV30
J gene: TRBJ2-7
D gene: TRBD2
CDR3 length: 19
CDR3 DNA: TGTGCCTGGAGTACCCTACCGGGACTAGTGTCCCACGCCTCCTACGAGCAGTACTTC
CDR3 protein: CAWSTLPGLVSHASYEQYF

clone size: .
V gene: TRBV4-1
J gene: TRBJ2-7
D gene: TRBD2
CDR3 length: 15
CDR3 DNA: TGCGCCAGCAGCCCTAGGCTAGCGGGATCCTACGAGCAGTACTTC
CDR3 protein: CASSPRLAGSYEQYF

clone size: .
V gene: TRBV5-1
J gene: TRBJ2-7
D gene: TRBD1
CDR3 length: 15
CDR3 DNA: TGCGCCAGCCGATACCGGGACAGGACTGGGGACGAGCAGTACTTC
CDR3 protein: CASRYRDRTGDEQYF

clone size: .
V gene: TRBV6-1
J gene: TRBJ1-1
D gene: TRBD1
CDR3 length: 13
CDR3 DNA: TGTGCCAGCAGTGAGACAGGGGTCACTGAAGCTTTCTTT
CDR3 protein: CASSETGVTEAFF

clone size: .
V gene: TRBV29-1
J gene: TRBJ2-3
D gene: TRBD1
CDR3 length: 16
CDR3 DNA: TGCAGCGTTGACTTGGGACAGGGGGCCAGCACAGATACGCAGTATTTT
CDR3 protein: CSVDLGQGASTDTQYF

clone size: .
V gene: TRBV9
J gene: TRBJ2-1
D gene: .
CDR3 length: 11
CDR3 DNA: TGTGCCAGCAGCGACCTAAATGAGCAGTTCTTC
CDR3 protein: CASSDLNEQFF

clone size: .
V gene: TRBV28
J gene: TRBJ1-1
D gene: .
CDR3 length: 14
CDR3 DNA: TGTGCCAGCAGCCCCGGTAGGGGGGGTGCTGAGGCTTTCTTT
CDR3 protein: CASSPGRGGAEAFF

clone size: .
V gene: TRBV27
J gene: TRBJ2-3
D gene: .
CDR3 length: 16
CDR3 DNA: TGTGCCAGCAGTCGATTAGCGGAACCTGGGCCAGATACGCAGTATTTT
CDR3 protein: CASSRLAEPGPDTQYF

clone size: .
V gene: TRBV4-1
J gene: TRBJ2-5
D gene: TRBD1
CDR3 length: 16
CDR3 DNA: TGCGCCAGCAGCGTAACCCCTACAGGGGCGGAAGAGACCCAGTACTTC
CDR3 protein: CASSVTPTGAEETQYF

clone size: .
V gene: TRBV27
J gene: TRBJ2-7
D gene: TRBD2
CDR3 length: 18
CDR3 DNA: TGTGCCAGCAGTCTCTTCTCTGGGGGGACTAGCGGGAGCCACGAGCAGTACTTC
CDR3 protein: CASSLFSGGTSGSHEQYF

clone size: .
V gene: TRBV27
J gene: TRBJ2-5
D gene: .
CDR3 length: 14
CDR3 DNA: TGTGCCAGCAGTTTATTCGGCGGGGAAGAGACCCAGTACTTC
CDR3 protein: CASSLFGGEETQYF

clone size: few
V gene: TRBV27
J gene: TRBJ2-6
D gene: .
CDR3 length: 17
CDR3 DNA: TGTGCCAGCAGCCCCAGATTCTGGGAGACTGGGGCCAACGTCCTGACTTTC
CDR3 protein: CASSPRFWETGANVLTF

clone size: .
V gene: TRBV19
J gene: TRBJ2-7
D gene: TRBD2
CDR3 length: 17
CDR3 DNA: TGTGCCAGTAGTTCCAGCGGGGTCCCTCCTAGCTCCTACGAGCAGTACTTC
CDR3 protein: CASSSSGVPPSSYEQYF

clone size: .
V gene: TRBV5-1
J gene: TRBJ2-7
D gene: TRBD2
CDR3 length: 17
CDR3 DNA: TGCGCCAGCAGCTACAGACTAGCGGGAGCAAAACCCTACGAGCAGTACTTC
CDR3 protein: CASSYRLAGAKPYEQYF

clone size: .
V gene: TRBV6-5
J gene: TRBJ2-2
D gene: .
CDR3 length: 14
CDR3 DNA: TGTGCCAGCAACCTCCTTAGTTCCGCCGGGGAGCTGTTTTTT
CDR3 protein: CASNLLSSAGELFF

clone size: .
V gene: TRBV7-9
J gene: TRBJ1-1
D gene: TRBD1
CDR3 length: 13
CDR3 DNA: TGTGCCAGCAGCCTGGACAGGGTAAGTGAAGCTTTCTTT
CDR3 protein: CASSLDRVSEAFF

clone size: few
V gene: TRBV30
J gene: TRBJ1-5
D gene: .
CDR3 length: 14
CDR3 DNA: TGTGCCTGGAGTAGGAACAGGCAAGGCCAGCCCCAGCATTTT
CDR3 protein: CAWSRNRQGQPQHF

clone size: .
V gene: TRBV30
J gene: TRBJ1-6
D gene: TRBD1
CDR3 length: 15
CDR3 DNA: TGTGCCTGGAGTGTACTGGGACAGGGAGGGTCACCCCTCCACTTT
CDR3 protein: CAWSVLGQGGSPLHF

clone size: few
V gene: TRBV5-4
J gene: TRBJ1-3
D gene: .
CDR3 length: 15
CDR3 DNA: TGTGCCAGCAGCTTCGCAGGGCCCTCTGGAAACACCATATATTTT
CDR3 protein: CASSFAGPSGNTIYF

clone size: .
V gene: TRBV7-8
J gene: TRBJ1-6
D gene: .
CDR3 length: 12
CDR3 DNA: TGTGCCGCGGGCAGTGATAATTCACCCCTCCACTTT
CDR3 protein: CAAGSDNSPLHF

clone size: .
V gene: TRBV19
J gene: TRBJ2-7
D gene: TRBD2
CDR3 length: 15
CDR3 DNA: TGTGCCAGTAGTATGGGACTAGCGGGATCCTACGAGCAGTACTTC
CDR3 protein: CASSMGLAGSYEQYF

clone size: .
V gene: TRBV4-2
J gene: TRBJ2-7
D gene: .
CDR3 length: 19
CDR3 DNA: TGTGCCAGCAGCCAAAACCTAAGAACAATCGACAGGCACCCCTACGAGCAGTACTTC
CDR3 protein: CASSQNLRTIDRHPYEQYF

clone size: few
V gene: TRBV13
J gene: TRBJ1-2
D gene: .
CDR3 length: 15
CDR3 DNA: TGTGCCAGCAGCCCCGATTTGGCGGGAGTCTATGGCTACACCTTC
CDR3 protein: CASSPDLAGVYGYTF

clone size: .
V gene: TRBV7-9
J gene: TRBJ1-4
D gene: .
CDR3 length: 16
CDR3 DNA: TGTGCCAGCAGCTTAGATAGCGGGGACGCTAATGAAAAACTGTTTTTT
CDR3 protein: CASSLDSGDANEKLFF

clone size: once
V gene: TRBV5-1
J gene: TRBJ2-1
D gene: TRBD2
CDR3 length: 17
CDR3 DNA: TGCGCCAGCAGCTTGTCCCTAGCGGGTACTACCTACAATGAGCAGTTCTTC
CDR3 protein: CASSLSLAGTTYNEQFF

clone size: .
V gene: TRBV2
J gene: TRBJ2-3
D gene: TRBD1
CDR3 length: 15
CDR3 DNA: TGTGCCACTAGGGGGACAGGAGTAATTATAGATACGCAGTATTTT
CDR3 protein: CATRGTGVIIDTQYF

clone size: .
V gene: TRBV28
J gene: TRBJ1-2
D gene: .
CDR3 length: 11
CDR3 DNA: TGTGCCGCCGGACTTGGCTATGGCTACACCTTC
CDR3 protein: CAAGLGYGYTF

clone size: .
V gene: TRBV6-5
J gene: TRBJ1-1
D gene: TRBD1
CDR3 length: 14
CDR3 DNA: TGTGCCAGCACCGCCGGGACAGGGAACACTGAAGCTTTCTTT
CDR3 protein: CASTAGTGNTEAFF

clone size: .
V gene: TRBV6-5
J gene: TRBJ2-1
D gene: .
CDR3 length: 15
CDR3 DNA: TGTGCCAGCAGTTATAGTGGTGGTTACTTCAATGAGCAGTTCTTC
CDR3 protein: CASSYSGGYFNEQFF

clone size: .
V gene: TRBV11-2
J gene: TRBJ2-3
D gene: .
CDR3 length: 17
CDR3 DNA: TGTGCCAGCAGTCCTGCCGGGGGTCTAATCGGGACAGATACGCAGTATTTT
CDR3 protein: CASSPAGGLIGTDTQYF

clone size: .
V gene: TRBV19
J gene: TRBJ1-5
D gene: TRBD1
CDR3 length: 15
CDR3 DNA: TGTGCCAGTAGGCCAGACAGGGGGGTCTTTTGGCCCCAGCATTTT
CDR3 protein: CASRPDRGVFWPQHF

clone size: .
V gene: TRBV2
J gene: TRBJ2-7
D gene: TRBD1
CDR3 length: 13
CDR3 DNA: TGTGCCAGCAGTGGACAGGGTCCCTACGAGCAGTACTTC
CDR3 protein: CASSGQGPYEQYF

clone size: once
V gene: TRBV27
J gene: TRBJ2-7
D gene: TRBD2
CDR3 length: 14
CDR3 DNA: TGTGCCAGCAGTGACGCCGGGACTAACAACGAGCAGTACTTC
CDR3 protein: CASSDAGTNNEQYF

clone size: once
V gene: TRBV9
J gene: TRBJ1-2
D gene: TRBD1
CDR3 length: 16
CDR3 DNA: TGTGCCAGCACCCCGGCCATGGACAGGACCCTCTATGGCTACACCTTC
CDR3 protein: CASTPAMDRTLYGYTF

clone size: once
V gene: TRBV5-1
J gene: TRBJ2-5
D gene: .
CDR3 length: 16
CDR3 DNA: TGCGCCAGCAGCTTGGAATTTAGGGGAGGTGGCGAGACCCAGTACTTC
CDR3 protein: CASSLEFRGGGETQYF

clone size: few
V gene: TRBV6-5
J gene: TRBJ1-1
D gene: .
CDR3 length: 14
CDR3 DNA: TGTGCCAGCAGTCGGGGGAAATGGGACACTGAAGCTTTCTTT
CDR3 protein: CASSRGKWDTEAFF